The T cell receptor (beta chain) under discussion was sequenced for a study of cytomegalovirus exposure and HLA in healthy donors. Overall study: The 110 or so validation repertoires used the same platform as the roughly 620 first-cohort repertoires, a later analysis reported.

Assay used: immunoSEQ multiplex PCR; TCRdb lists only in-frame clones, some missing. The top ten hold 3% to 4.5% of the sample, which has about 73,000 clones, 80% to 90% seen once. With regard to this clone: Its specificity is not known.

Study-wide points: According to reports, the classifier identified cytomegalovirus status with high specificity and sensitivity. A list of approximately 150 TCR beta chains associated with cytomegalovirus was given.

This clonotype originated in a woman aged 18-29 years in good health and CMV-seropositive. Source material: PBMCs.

The CDR3 region is CASSGEETQYF. Written as DNA, the CDR3 is TGTGCCAGCAGTGGAGAGGAGACCCAGTACTTC. V usage is TRBV2 and J usage is TRBJ2-5; D not certain. Germline values: CDR1 SNHLY, CDR2 FYNNEI. The V and J ends lost 4 bases and 5 bases respectively, with 5 bases between them. The length of the CDR3 is 11 residues.